Each of the 32 T cell receptor beta chains below was sequenced from the same sample in a study of blood T cell repertoires in COVID-19. The table came from immunoSEQ multiplex PCR; TCRdb's copy has only in-frame clones and leaves some out. This table has over 50,000 clones, 90% to 95% appearing once. Sequenced input: peripheral blood. These receptors were obtained from a woman between 55 and 75 years old with active or convalescent COVID-19.

The V and J genes are TRBV28 and TRBJ1-2; weak D call: TRBD1 (6 bases). The CDR3 has 14 amino acids. V shed 2 bases and J shed 1 base, with 8 bases lying between them. CDR1 MDHEN and CDR2 SYDVKM come from the germline V gene. The chain's CDR3 is CASSLEQGNYGYTF. As DNA, the CDR3 is TGTGCCAGCAGTTTAGAACAGGGTAACTATGGCTACACCTTC.

The table lists this clone with a count of one. The same CDR3 also results from other DNA sequences found in this sample. The gene calls are TRBV12-3 or TRBV12-4 and TRBJ1-1; D is uncertain. The length of the CDR3 is 13 residues. Deletions cut 6 bases from V and 1 base from J, with 9 bases between. The chain's CDR3 is CASSLSGNTEAFF. The CDR3 nucleotides read TGTGCCAGCAGCCTTTCGGGGAACACTGAAGCTTTCTTT.

The CDR3 DNA sequence: TGTGCCAGCAGCCGACGGACTAGCGGAGGGATTTACAATGAGCAGTTCTTC. Protein sequence: CASSRRTSGGIYNEQFF. The chain couples TRBV11-3 to TRBJ2-1; 10 bases are a match to TRBD2. Losses at the gene ends were 5 bases for V and 4 bases for J; bases not matched to a gene: 11. CDR3 length: 17 residues. The germline CDR1 and CDR2 sequences are SGHNT and YENEEA.

J is TRBJ1-1 and V is TRBV15, with TRBD1 identical over 9 bases. With V trimmed by 3 bases and J by 11 bases, 10 bases remained unmatched. The length of the CDR3 is 14 residues. Looked up from germline, CDR1 is LNHNV and CDR2 is YYDKDF (reference sequence). In DNA form, the CDR3 reads TGTGCCACCAGCAGTGCCTGGACAGGGGAGTCCGCTTTCTTT. Translating gives CATSSAWTGESAFF.

The rearrangement joins TRBV30 to TRBJ2-7, with TRBD1 matching 9 bases. The CDR3 is made up of 14 amino acids. Per germline, CDR1 GTSNPN and CDR2 SVGIG (reference sequence). The V and J ends lost 3 bases and 0 bases, in that order; junction bases with no gene match: 3. This CDR3 reads CAWRQQGASYEQYF. The CDR3 DNA reads as TGTGCCTGGAGACAACAGGGGGCCTCCTACGAGCAGTACTTC.

The chain links TRBV28 to TRBJ1-1; D is ambiguous. The CDR3 covers 12 residues. Germline CDR1 and CDR2: MDHEN and SYDVKM. V gave up 3 bases and J gave up 1 base, with 3 bases separating them. CDR3 sequence reads: CASSLRNTEAFF. The CDR3 DNA is TGTGCCAGCAGTTTGAGGAACACTGAAGCTTTCTTT.

In this sample, this clone turned up a few times. The chain uses TRBV19 and TRBJ2-5; 8 nucleotides agree with TRBD2. The CDR3 consists of 15 residues. The ends lost 1 base at V and 1 base at J; junction bases unmatched: 2. The germline V gene encodes CDR1 LNHDA and CDR2 SQIVND (reference sequence). The CDR3 bases are TGTGCCAGTAGTATAGGCGGGGGGATCCAAGAGACCCAGTACTTC. Protein: CASSIGGGIQETQYF.

This clone was detected once. The genes are TRBV3-1 (or the pseudogene TRBV3-2) and TRBJ2-3; D is perhaps TRBD2 (7 bases). CDR3 length equals 16 residues. Germline-derived CDR1 and CDR2 are LGHDT and YNNKEL (reference sequence). The germline V and J ends were trimmed by 0 bases and 2 bases, with 12 bases remaining between them. The CDR3 sequence: CASSQDGGGLTDTQYF. In DNA form, the CDR3 reads TGTGCCAGCAGCCAAGATGGCGGGGGCCTCACAGATACGCAGTATTTT.

This clone showed up just once. The chain carries TRBV7-6 and TRBJ2-7; 11 nucleotides agree with TRBD2. This CDR3 is built from 15 residues. Germline assignment: CDR1 SGHVS and CDR2 FNYEAQ. Trimming took 4 bases from V and 7 from J; bases not matched to a gene: 9. CDR3 DNA sequence: TGTGCCAGCAGCTCGACTAGCGGGACAAAAGAAGAGCAGTACTTC. This codes for CASSSTSGTKEEQYF.

V and J are TRBV4-1 and TRBJ2-5, with D possibly TRBD1 on 6 matching bases. CDR3 size: 17 residues. Germline V lookup: CDR1 MGHRA, CDR2 YSYEKL. The germline V and J ends were trimmed by 0 bases and 1 base, with 15 bases remaining between them. CDR3 in DNA: TGCGCCAGCAGCCAAGAAGGCACAGGGACGTCCCAAGAGACCCAGTACTTC. Translation gives CASSQEGTGTSQETQYF.

This chain's CDR3 is CASSLGHPGYEQYF. The CDR3 nucleotides read TGTGCCAGCAGTCTGGGACACCCGGGTTACGAGCAGTACTTC. The rearrangement links TRBV6-5 to TRBJ2-7; D is perhaps TRBD1 (6 bases). Germline CDR1 MNHEY, CDR2 SVGAGI. The CDR3 is made up of 14 amino acids. V lost 5 bases, J lost 4 bases, and 15 bases lay in between.

The chain recombines TRBV6-5 with TRBJ1-1; D gene ambiguous. CDR1 and CDR2 from the germline V gene are MNHEY and SVGAGI. The CDR3 is 13 residues long. The ends were cut back, 6 bases at V and 1 base at J, with 9 bases in the middle. The CDR3 loop is CASRYTTNTEAFF. The DNA for the CDR3 is TGTGCCAGCAGATACACAACGAACACTGAAGCTTTCTTT.

V is TRBV7-2 and J is TRBJ1-5, with 10 bases aligning to TRBD1. The CDR3 is made up of 17 amino acids. Germline V gene lookup returns CDR1 SGHTA and CDR2 FQGNSA. V dropped 3 bases and J dropped 6; count of bases not matched to a gene: 11. The chain's CDR3 is CASSFTTGTGVAQPQHF. CDR3 coding DNA: TGTGCCAGCAGCTTTACAACCGGGACAGGGGTGGCTCAGCCCCAGCATTTT.

This chain connects TRBV7-2 to TRBJ2-2, with TRBD1 matching 8 bases. The CDR3 loop spans 13 amino acids. The germline V gene encodes CDR1 SGHTA and CDR2 FQGNSA. The J segment lost 7 bases and the V segment lost 4 bases, leaving 2 bases of the junction unmatched. The CDR3, as DNA: TGTGCCAGCAGCTACAGGGGGAGCGGGGAGCTGTTTTTT. This gives the protein CASSYRGSGELFF.

This clone was seen only once. The chain recombines TRBV5-5 with TRBJ2-7; the match to TRBD2 covers 14 bases. V shed 4 bases and J 2 bases; nucleotides not matched to a gene: 2. The CDR3 is 15 amino acids. Germline V gene lookup returns CDR1 SGHKS and CDR2 YYEKEE (reference sequence). The CDR3 region is CASSTGLAGAYEQYF. The CDR3 region has the DNA TGTGCCAGCAGCACGGGACTAGCGGGGGCCTACGAGCAGTACTTC.

This chain connects TRBV6-6 to TRBJ1-1, with a tentative D call TRBD1 (6 bases). Germline V lookup: CDR1 MNHNY, CDR2 SVGAGI (reference sequence). The CDR3 extends over 15 amino acids. Trimming took 2 bases from V and 3 from J, leaving 13 bases between them. CDR3 sequence: CASSYPTGPYTEAFF. The CDR3 coding sequence is TGTGCCAGCAGTTACCCGACAGGTCCTTACACTGAAGCTTTCTTT.

The chain employs TRBV4-3 and TRBJ1-2; weak D call: TRBD1 (5 bases). CDR3 length equals 14 residues. The V gene lost 0 bases and the J gene lost 8 bases, with 13 bases spanning the gap. The germline gives CDR1 LGHNA, CDR2 YSLEER. CDR3 protein: CASSQDGGVGGYTF. CDR3 nucleotides: TGCGCCAGCAGCCAAGATGGGGGGGTGGGCGGCTACACCTTC.

This sequence joins TRBV4-3 and TRBJ1-1; tentative D call: TRBD1 (6 bases). The V and J ends lost 4 bases and 0 bases respectively, with 15 bases between them. CDR3 size: 16 residues. Germline V gene data show CDR1 as LGHNA and CDR2 as YSLEER. The CDR3 sequence is CASSPGGQSMNTEAFF. The CDR3 bases are TGCGCCAGCAGCCCCGGAGGACAGAGCATGAACACTGAAGCTTTCTTT.

This rearrangement joins TRBV28 to TRBJ2-2, with 9 bases aligning to TRBD1. Germline trimming cut 0 bases from V and 7 bases from J; bases unmatched to any gene: 9. Germline V lookup: CDR1 MDHEN, CDR2 SYDVKM. CDR3 length: 17 residues. CDR3 in amino acids: CASSLWGQGRGGGELFF. Here the CDR3 DNA reads TGTGCCAGCAGTTTATGGGGACAGGGAAGGGGCGGCGGGGAGCTGTTTTTT.

The rearrangement uses TRBV15 and TRBJ1-5; D remains unclear. CDR1 is LNHNV and CDR2 is YYDKDF in the germline V gene (reference sequence). The CDR3 is 16 residues long. Trimming cost V 0 bases and J 3 bases, with 12 bases left between them. CDR3 nucleotide sequence: TGTGCCACCAGCAGAGAGGCCAGATTGATCAATCAGCCCCAGCATTTT. It yields the protein CATSREARLINQPQHF.

The chain joins TRBV11-2 to TRBJ1-2; 10 positions match TRBD1. The CDR3 has 16 amino acids. V shed 0 bases and J 5 bases; nucleotides not matched to a gene: 6. From germline, CDR1 is SGHAT and CDR2 FQNNGV. CDR3 coding DNA: TGTGCCAGCAGCTTAGATGGGGGGACAGGGGCTTATGGCTACACCTTC. This sequence encodes CASSLDGGTGAYGYTF.

V gene TRBV7-9 combines with J gene TRBJ1-6; D is perhaps TRBD1 (6 bases). Germline-derived CDR1 and CDR2 are SEHNR and FQNEAQ (reference sequence). The CDR3 has 16 residues. The V gene lost 7 bases and the J gene lost 6 bases, with 19 bases spanning the gap. The CDR3 coding sequence is TGTGCCAGCACCGGCCCGGACAGCCGAGTTAATTCACCCCTCCACTTT. Protein sequence: CASTGPDSRVNSPLHF.

This clone was counted once. The chain is built from TRBV20-1 and TRBJ1-6; 7 bases fit TRBD1. Unmatched junction bases numbered 5, after V lost 3 bases and J lost 3 bases. CDR3 size: 15 residues. The germline V gene has CDR1 DFQATT and CDR2 SNEGSKA (reference sequence). CDR3 loop: CSASFQGVYNSPLHF. The CDR3 region has the DNA TGCAGTGCTAGTTTCCAGGGGGTCTATAATTCACCCCTCCACTTT.

The rearrangement joins TRBV7-7 to TRBJ2-2, with 10 bases aligning to TRBD2. Germline V CDR1 and CDR2: SSHAT, FNYEAQ (reference sequence). The CDR3 has 19 residues. Trimming removed 1 base from V and 0 bases from J; junction bases left unmatched: 8. The CDR3 loop reads CASSLGVAGGSSNTGELFF. The CDR3 nucleotides read TGTGCCAGCAGCTTAGGAGTAGCGGGGGGCTCTTCGAACACCGGGGAGCTGTTTTTT.

This chain joins TRBV11-2 and TRBJ1-2, with a weak D call TRBD1 (6 bases). With 6 bases removed from V and 2 bases from J, the gap between germline ends came to 10 bases. The CDR3 sequence is 13 residues long. Germline V gives CDR1 SGHAT, CDR2 FQNNGV. For the CDR3, the DNA is TGTGCCAGCAGTCGGACAGAGAACTATGGCTACACCTTC. It yields the protein CASSRTENYGYTF.

The genes are TRBV20-1 and TRBJ1-5, with 11 bases that match TRBD1. Per the germline V gene, CDR1 is DFQATT and CDR2 is SNEGSKA (reference sequence). This CDR3 spans 15 amino acids. Trimming at V came to 3 bases and at J to 7 bases, leaving 8 bases not matched to a gene. The CDR3 coding sequence is TGCAGTGCTAGTCCCACCGGGACAGGGGGACAGCCCCAGCATTTT. Translating it yields CSASPTGTGGQPQHF.

The chain links TRBV28 to TRBJ1-2; 11 nucleotides line up with TRBD1. Trimming removed 5 bases from V and 7 bases from J; junction bases left unmatched: 6. CDR1 MDHEN and CDR2 SYDVKM come from the germline V gene. The CDR3 spans 14 residues. The CDR3 spells CASSPDRGQGGYTF. The CDR3 bases are TGTGCCAGCAGTCCGGACAGGGGGCAAGGTGGCTACACCTTC.

In DNA form, the CDR3 reads TGTGCCAGCAGCCCAGGGGAAACTGGAAACACCATATATTTT. This translates into CASSPGETGNTIYF. The rearrangement joins TRBV13 to TRBJ1-3; possibly TRBD1 for D (6 bases). CDR3 size: 14 residues. Per the germline V gene, CDR1 is PRHDT and CDR2 is FYEKMQ (reference sequence). Trimming stripped 5 bases from V and 2 bases from J, with 10 bases between.

V is TRBV7-2 and J is TRBJ1-2, with TRBD1 matching 8 bases. The CDR3 has 15 residues. The V gene's germline CDR1 is SGHTA and CDR2 FQGNSA. V lost 4 bases and J lost 8; bases outside the gene matches: 12. The CDR3 sequence is CASSSLPDRADGYTF. The DNA for the CDR3 is TGTGCCAGCAGCTCCCTCCCGGACAGGGCTGACGGCTACACCTTC.

The rearrangement uses TRBV10-1 and TRBJ2-7; D gene ambiguous. Trimming took 4 bases from V and 4 from J, leaving 8 bases between them. Germline assignment: CDR1 WNHNN and CDR2 SYGVQD (reference sequence). This CDR3 is built from 12 residues. The CDR3 here is CASSAATYEQYF. CDR3 DNA: TGCGCCAGCAGTGCCGCGACTTACGAGCAGTACTTC.

This clone was recorded once. The gene calls are TRBV5-6 and TRBJ1-2; D is undetermined. CDR3 length: 15 residues. Per the germline V gene, CDR1 is SGHDT and CDR2 is YYEEEE. V gave up 0 bases and J gave up 4 bases, with 13 bases separating them. The CDR3 is CASSLGSHGVYGYTF. DNA of the CDR3: TGTGCCAGCAGCTTGGGTTCCCACGGGGTCTATGGCTACACCTTC.

The J gene is TRBJ2-7, the V gene TRBV18; possibly TRBD1 for D (6 bases). This CDR3 comprises 16 residues. The V end lost 0 bases, the J end lost 5 bases, and 17 bases lay between the germline ends. The germline V gene has CDR1 KGHSH and CDR2 LQKENI. The CDR3 reads CASSPPREQGGNEQYF. The CDR3 DNA reads as TGTGCCAGCTCACCACCGAGAGAACAGGGTGGAAACGAGCAGTACTTC.